These T cell receptor beta chains were read from a single sample in a study of beta chain features in type 1 diabetes. This table comes from immunoSEQ multiplex PCR, and its TCRdb copy is limited to in-frame clones, with some not included. Here the sample spans 200,000 to 250,000 clones, 9% to 10% being singletons. The sequenced material came from naive CD4+ T cells from blood. These receptors originate from a young woman in good health. The CDR3 runs from the conserved cysteine through the conserved F or W. The D gene is left open where the match is weak. A clone size is listed for some rows: how often the clone was seen (once, few, many), or a class if it is expanded.

d_gene	v_gene	j_gene	abundance	CDR3nt	CDR3aa
TRBD1	TRBV30	TRBJ1-2	NA	TGTGCCTGGCAGGGGGACTATGGCTACACCTTC	CAWQGDYGYTF
NA	TRBV19	TRBJ1-5	few	TGTGCCAGTAGTCGCGAGGAGCAGCCCCAGCATTTT	CASSREEQPQHF
TRBD1	TRBV28	TRBJ1-2	NA	TGTGCCAGCAGTCGGGACAGGGAGCGTCTCCTTAACTATGGCTACACCTTC	CASSRDRERLLNYGYTF
TRBD1	TRBV5-1	TRBJ2-5	few	TGCGCCAGCAGCCCCCAGGGGGACGGGGAGACCCAGTACTTC	CASSPQGDGETQYF
NA	TRBV19	TRBJ1-4	few	TGTGCCAGTAGTATAGCAGGGATTGAAAAACTGTTTTTT	CASSIAGIEKLFF
NA	TRBV7-3	TRBJ2-1	few	TGTGCCAGCAGCTCCGGACAGGCCCGGGGGAATGAGCAGTTCTTC	CASSSGQARGNEQFF
NA	TRBV6-5	TRBJ2-5	NA	TGTGCCAGCAGTTACTCGCACAGTTCAGAGACCCAGTACTTC	CASSYSHSSETQYF
TRBD1	TRBV30	TRBJ1-2	few	TGTGCCTGGGGCCCCCAATCGACAGGGGACTATGGCTACACCTTC	CAWGPQSTGDYGYTF
NA	TRBV30	TRBJ1-2	few	TGTGCCTGGAATTGGGCCTTCCAGGAGGTCAACTATGGCTACACCTTC	CAWNWAFQEVNYGYTF
NA	TRBV25-1	TRBJ1-1	NA	TGTGCCAGCAGTGGTTTCTCGAACACTGAAGCTTTCTTT	CASSGFSNTEAFF
TRBD1	TRBV28	TRBJ1-1	NA	TGTGCCAGCAGTCACGGACAGGGGGATGGCGAAGCTTTCTTT	CASSHGQGDGEAFF
NA	TRBV6-5	TRBJ2-5	NA	TGTGCCAGCAGGGACACAGGGAAGCTAGAGACCCAGTACTTC	CASRDTGKLETQYF
TRBD1	TRBV4-1	TRBJ1-5	NA	TGCGCCAGCAGCCAAGAAGGTATGGACAGGGCACAATATACTAATCAGCCCCAGCATTTT	CASSQEGMDRAQYTNQPQHF
TRBD2	TRBV5-1	TRBJ2-1	few	TGCGCCAGCAGCTTGACTAGCGGGACCCTCTCCTACAATGAGCAGTTCTTC	CASSLTSGTLSYNEQFF
NA	TRBV19	TRBJ1-6	few	TGTGCCAGTAGTATCCCGCGGGGGAGCTCCTATAATTCACCCCTCCACTTT	CASSIPRGSSYNSPLHF
NA	TRBV7-2	TRBJ1-6	NA	TGTGCCAGCAGCCGAGCAAACGGAGGGTCACCCCTCCACTTT	CASSRANGGSPLHF
NA	TRBV10-3	TRBJ1-1	NA	TGTGCCATCAGGAGAGAGACTGGTCCGGCTTTCTTT	CAIRRETGPAFF
NA	TRBV2	TRBJ2-7	few	TGTGCCAGCAGTGCTGGACAGCAGATTTACGAGCAGTACTTC	CASSAGQQIYEQYF
NA	TRBV7-2	TRBJ2-1	many	TGTGCCAGCAGCCACCGGGTCAACAATGAGCAGTTCTTC	CASSHRVNNEQFF
TRBD1	TRBV30	TRBJ1-5	few	TGTGCCTGGAGTGTACGCAGGGGGCTTCAGCCCCAGCATTTT	CAWSVRRGLQPQHF
NA	TRBV30	TRBJ1-3	few	TGTGCCTGGAGTGCGACAGCCGCTGGAAACACCATATATTTT	CAWSATAAGNTIYF
NA	TRBV6-5	TRBJ2-3	NA	TGTGCCAGCAACCTAGGACATGCCAGCGGGGATACGCAGTATTTT	CASNLGHASGDTQYF
NA	TRBV30	TRBJ1-3	few	TGTGCGTCAAACCAGGACTCTGGAAACACCATATATTTT	CASNQDSGNTIYF
TRBD1	TRBV6-6	TRBJ1-2	NA	TGTGCCAGCAGTTACCGGACAGGGGACTATGGCTACACCTTC	CASSYRTGDYGYTF
TRBD2	TRBV5-4	TRBJ2-7	NA	TGTGCCAGCAGCCCTCAGGGACTAGCGGGAGGCCACGAGCAGTACTTC	CASSPQGLAGGHEQYF
NA	TRBV7-9	TRBJ2-1	few	TGTGCCAGCAGCCCCCCACCGCTAGGCCCTGAGCAGTTCTTC	CASSPPPLGPEQFF
TRBD1	TRBV10-1	TRBJ1-2	few	TGCGCCAGCAGCGACAGGGATTATGGCTACACCTTC	CASSDRDYGYTF
TRBD2	TRBV29-1	TRBJ2-1	few	TGCAGCGTCCCAGGCGCGGGGGCTAGCGGGACAAATGAGCAGTTCTTC	CSVPGAGASGTNEQFF
TRBD1	TRBV6-1	TRBJ1-1	few	TGTGCCAGCAGTGCAGACAGGGAGACTGAAGCTTTCTTT	CASSADRETEAFF
NA	TRBV4-2	TRBJ1-1	NA	TGTGCCAGCAGCCAAGCAGGGGCCGTGAACACTGAAGCTTTCTTT	CASSQAGAVNTEAFF
TRBD1	TRBV2	TRBJ1-3	once	TGTGCCAGCAGAGAACAGGGGGTCCCTGGAAACACCATATATTTT	CASREQGVPGNTIYF
TRBD1	TRBV30	TRBJ1-2	many	TGTGCCTGGCGACAGGGACATGGCTACACCTTC	CAWRQGHGYTF
TRBD1	TRBV5-1	TRBJ2-7	few	TGCGCCAGCAGCGAGGGACAGGGGATCTACGAGCAGTACTTC	CASSEGQGIYEQYF